The 31 T cell receptor beta chains reported below all come from one sample, sequenced in a study of technical replicates of blood from four donors. Using immunoSEQ multiplex PCR, the repertoire was profiled, and TCRdb retains in-frame clones only, with some absent. The repertoire holds approximately 79,000 clones, with approximately 97% as singletons. The sequencing input was T cells isolated from PBMCs. The receptors shown here come from a human donor in good health.

The gene calls are TRBV6-5 and TRBJ2-7, with TRBD1 identical over 8 bases. The CDR3 has 15 residues. V trimming: 7 bases; J trimming: 0 bases; junction bases outside the gene matches: 8. Germline values: CDR1 MNHEY, CDR2 SVGAGI. CDR3 loop: CASTETGGYSYEQYF. The CDR3 bases are TGTGCCAGCACCGAAACAGGGGGGTACTCCTACGAGCAGTACTTC.

This sequence joins TRBV5-4 and TRBJ2-1, with D perhaps matching TRBD2 (6 bases). Germline CDR1 is SGHNT and CDR2 is YYREEE (reference sequence). This CDR3 has 15 amino acids. Trimming took off 2 bases at V and 4 bases at J, with 13 bases between the two ends. The chain's CDR3 is CASSFGSGLYNEQFF. The CDR3 coding sequence is TGTGCCAGCAGCTTTGGTAGCGGCCTTTACAATGAGCAGTTCTTC.

The V and J genes are TRBV21-1 and TRBJ2-7; TRBD2 was called by the table and not checked on the DNA. TRBV21-1 is described as a pseudogene. This CDR3 contains 18 residues. CDR3 residues: CASSNRLAGSEGLGEQYF. CDR3 bases: TGTGCCAGCAGCAACAGGCTAGCGGGAAGTGAGGGTTTAGGCGAGCAGTACTTC.

This chain uses TRBV6-5 with TRBJ2-3; 8 positions agree with TRBD2. CDR1 is MNHEY and CDR2 is SVGAGI in the germline V gene. This CDR3 comprises 15 residues. Germline trimming cut 0 bases from V and 4 bases from J; bases unmatched to any gene: 3. The CDR3 region is CASSYSTGGPDTQYF. Here the CDR3 DNA reads TGTGCCAGCAGTTACTCAACGGGAGGGCCAGATACGCAGTATTTT.

The chain joins TRBV9 to TRBJ1-4; D perhaps matches TRBD1 (5 bases). V shed 3 bases and J shed 0 bases, with 9 bases lying between them. CDR3 size: 15 residues. CDR1 and CDR2 from the germline V gene are SGDLS and YYNGEE. The CDR3 sequence: CASSAQTATNEKLFF. Here the CDR3 DNA reads TGTGCCAGCAGCGCACAGACAGCAACTAATGAAAAACTGTTTTTT.

This chain links TRBV7-9 with TRBJ2-3, with a tentative D call TRBD2 (6 bases). This CDR3 is built from 17 residues. CDR1 is SEHNR and CDR2 is FQNEAQ in the germline V gene (reference sequence). Trimming shortened V by 6 bases and J by 1 base, and 20 bases separated the two germline ends. This CDR3 is CASRVGLLARGTDTQYF. Here the CDR3 DNA reads TGTGCCAGCAGGGTAGGACTACTAGCACGGGGCACAGATACGCAGTATTTT.

This rearrangement joins TRBV15 to TRBJ1-1; D ambiguous. Per the germline V gene, CDR1 is LNHNV and CDR2 is YYDKDF (reference sequence). CDR3 length equals 15 residues. Trimming cost V 0 bases and J 1 base, with 9 bases left between them. The CDR3 DNA reads as TGTGCCACCAGCAGAGATTACGTGGCGAACACTGAAGCTTTCTTT. Its protein is CATSRDYVANTEAFF.

The chain uses TRBV5-6 and TRBJ1-5; perhaps TRBD1 as D (6 bases). The CDR3 is 13 amino acids. V was trimmed by 6 bases and J by 6 bases, leaving 13 bases between them. CDR1 and CDR2 (germline): SGHDT, YYEEEE. Written as DNA, the CDR3 is TGTGCCAGCACCTCGCTGGGGGCTCAGCCCCAGCATTTT. It yields the protein CASTSLGAQPQHF.

The V call is TRBV2, the J call TRBJ1-2; TRBD1 matches 9 bases. Per the germline V gene, CDR1 is SNHLY and CDR2 is FYNNEI. Trimming removed 4 bases from V and 8 bases from J; junction bases left unmatched: 11. The CDR3 extends over 15 amino acids. The DNA of the CDR3 is TGTGCCAGCAGTGTTGGGACAGGGAGGATGGGGGGCTACACCTTC. Protein: CASSVGTGRMGGYTF.

This clone has just one count. The chain has TRBV23-1 and TRBJ2-7, with D possibly being TRBD2 (6 bases). TRBV23-1 is an open reading frame, and its role is uncertain. Between the trimmed V and J ends, which lost 2 bases and 6 bases, there was a span of 17 bases. The CDR3 sequence is 15 residues long. The DNA for the CDR3 is TGCGCCAGCAGTCAACGGGAACGGAGGGCAGGCGAGCAGTACTTC. It encodes CASSQRERRAGEQYF.

With respect to this clone: At one end the junction does not follow the germline gene, possibly because of a read error. The chain employs TRBV7-7 and TRBJ2-3, with 7 bases matching TRBD1. Germline lookup yields CDR1 SSHAT and CDR2 FNYEAQ (reference sequence). The CDR3 is 16 residues long. The CDR3 DNA follows: TGTGCTAGCAGCATCGGGACAGACCCTTATACAGATACGCAGTATTTT. As protein: CASSIGTDPYTDTQYF.

The chain uses TRBV30 and TRBJ1-2; perhaps TRBD1 as D (6 bases). Germline CDR1 reads GTSNPN; CDR2 reads SVGIG (reference sequence). The CDR3 is 17 amino acids. V lost 2 bases, J lost 2 bases, and 21 bases lay in between. CDR3 coding DNA: TGTGCCTGGAGTCCGGGGGCCTATTACGGGAGGAACTATGGCTACACCTTC. Translated: CAWSPGAYYGRNYGYTF.

The V gene is TRBV13, the J gene TRBJ1-6, with D maybe TRBD1 (5 bases). Trimming took 5 bases from V and 0 from J, leaving 17 bases between them. CDR3 length: 18 amino acids. Looked up from germline, CDR1 is PRHDT and CDR2 is FYEKMQ (reference sequence). The DNA of the CDR3 is TGTGCCAGCAGCCGCTTGGCAGGGTCGAGCTCCTATAATTCACCCCTCCACTTT. Amino acids: CASSRLAGSSSYNSPLHF.

The chain uses TRBV15 and TRBJ1-2, with D maybe TRBD1 (6 bases). The germline V gene has CDR1 LNHNV and CDR2 YYDKDF (reference sequence). The CDR3 length is 17 residues. V was pared by 1 base and J by 2 bases, with 17 bases between. CDR3 protein: CATSRVGLERGNYGYTF. CDR3 DNA: TGTGCCACCAGCAGAGTAGGACTAGAGAGGGGGAACTATGGCTACACCTTC.

The rearrangement joins TRBV25-1 to TRBJ1-5, with a weak D call TRBD1 (5 bases). The CDR3 covers 14 residues. Germline lookup yields CDR1 MGHDK and CDR2 SYGVNS. V was pared by 3 bases and J by 2 bases, with 8 bases between. The CDR3 here is CASSEAGRNQPQHF. Written as DNA, the CDR3 is TGTGCCAGCAGTGAGGCAGGGCGCAATCAGCCCCAGCATTTT.

The V gene is TRBV7-9, the J gene TRBJ2-1, with TRBD2 as a possible D gene (6 bases). V lost 0 bases, J lost 9 bases, and 15 bases lay in between. CDR3 size: 15 residues. Germline loops: CDR1 SEHNR, CDR2 FQNEAQ (reference sequence). In DNA form, the CDR3 reads TGTGCCAGCAGCTTAGCCCCGCAGGGAGGTAGTGAGCAGTTCTTC. Its protein product is CASSLAPQGGSEQFF. The full variable domain, rest sourced from reference TRBV7-9 and TRBJ2-1, is DTGVSQNPRHKITKRGQNVTFRCDPISEHNRLYWYRQTLGQGPEFLTYFQNEAQLEKSRLLSDRFSAERPKGSFSTLEIQRTEQGDSAMYLCASSLAPQGGSEQFFGPGTRLTVL.

The CDR3 bases are TGCAGCGTTGAAGCTAGCGGGCAAGAGGACATTCAGTACTTC. Its translation is CSVEASGQEDIQYF. This chain connects TRBV29-1 to TRBJ2-4; TRBD2 aligns across 8 bases. The V and J ends lost 1 base and 8 bases, in that order; junction bases with no gene match: 7. The CDR3 has 14 residues. Germline V gives CDR1 SQVTM, CDR2 ANQGSEA. Full variable domain (remainder filled in from reference TRBV29-1 and TRBJ2-4): SAVISQKPSRDICQRGTSLTIQCQVDSQVTMMFWYRQQPGQSLTLIATANQGSEATYESGFVIDKFPISRPNLTFSTLTVSNMSPEDSSIYLCSVEASGQEDIQYFGAGTRLSVL.

This chain joins TRBV4-1 and TRBJ1-2; unclear D gene. The V end lost 4 bases, the J end lost 10 bases, and 28 bases lay between the germline ends. The CDR3 covers 17 residues. Germline CDR1 MGHRA, CDR2 YSYEKL. CDR3 nucleotides: TGCGCCAGCAGCCTGTACGAGGGCTCCGGCGAACGCTCTTACTACACCTTC. It yields the protein CASSLYEGSGERSYYTF.

The J gene is TRBJ1-1, the V gene TRBV2, with D perhaps TRBD1 (5 bases). The V gene lost 6 bases and the J gene lost 5 bases, with 19 bases spanning the gap. CDR1 is SNHLY and CDR2 is FYNNEI in the germline V gene. This CDR3 has 15 amino acids. The CDR3 DNA sequence: TGTGCCAGCAGCGAACCAAAAGGCGGACAAACTGAAGCTTTCTTT. Translated: CASSEPKGGQTEAFF.

The V call is TRBV15, the J call TRBJ2-2, with TRBD2 matching 12 bases. There are 17 residues in the CDR3. CDR1 and CDR2 (germline): LNHNV, YYDKDF (reference sequence). V was clipped by 0 bases and J by 4 bases; unmatched bases: 3. In nucleotides, the CDR3 is TGTGCCACCAGCAGAGACAGGACTAGCGGGACCACCGGGGAGCTGTTTTTT. Protein: CATSRDRTSGTTGELFF.

The chain combines TRBV5-1 with TRBJ2-3; the match to TRBD2 covers 7 bases. With 0 bases clipped from V and 0 bases from J, the junction kept 16 bases outside the gene matches. Germline values: CDR1 SGHRS, CDR2 YFSETQ. The CDR3 runs 20 residues. The CDR3 loop is CASSLAVAGASRFSTDTQYF. DNA of the CDR3: TGCGCCAGCAGCTTGGCGGTAGCGGGTGCGTCGAGGTTCAGCACAGATACGCAGTATTTT.

The chain joins TRBV7-9 to TRBJ1-1; D might be TRBD1 (6 bases). The CDR3 runs to 13 residues. CDR1 and CDR2 (germline): SEHNR, FQNEAQ (reference sequence). V lost 5 bases, J lost 4 bases, and 11 bases lay in between. DNA for the CDR3: TGTGCCAGCAGCCTACAGGGCGCCACTGAAGCTTTCTTT. This translates into CASSLQGATEAFF.

The chain employs TRBV28 and TRBJ2-2; 8 bases are a match to TRBD1. This CDR3 region has 14 residues. The V and J ends lost 6 bases and 6 bases, in that order; junction bases with no gene match: 6. Germline-derived CDR1 and CDR2 are MDHEN and SYDVKM. The CDR3 loop reads CASRPQTGAGELFF. In DNA form, the CDR3 reads TGTGCCAGCAGACCCCAGACAGGGGCCGGGGAGCTGTTTTTT.

The J gene is TRBJ1-4, the V gene TRBV25-1, with no clear D. The germline CDR1 and CDR2 sequences are MGHDK and SYGVNS. The germline V and J ends were trimmed by 1 base and 7 bases, with 4 bases remaining between them. This CDR3 region has 12 residues. CDR3 residues: CASSEFREKLFF. Here the CDR3 DNA reads TGTGCCAGCAGTGAATTCCGTGAAAAACTGTTTTTT.

The rearrangement uses TRBV12-5 and TRBJ1-3; 7 bases fit TRBD1. The length of the CDR3 is 20 residues. Unmatched junction bases numbered 19, after V lost 5 bases and J lost 0 bases. Germline CDR1 and CDR2: LGHNT and FRNRAP. The chain's CDR3 is CASGPLGTETRLTSGNTIYF. In DNA, the CDR3 is TGTGCTAGTGGTCCCCTCGGGACAGAGACCCGCTTAACCTCTGGAAACACCATATATTTT.

The chain carries TRBV10-1 and TRBJ2-7, with 8 positions matching TRBD2. Unmatched junction bases numbered 9, after V lost 5 bases and J lost 3 bases. The germline CDR1 and CDR2 sequences are WNHNN and SYGVQD (reference sequence). The CDR3 is 15 amino acids. The CDR3 DNA reads as TGCGCCAGCAGTCCACTTGGGACTAGGAACTACGAGCAGTACTTC. It specifies CASSPLGTRNYEQYF.

V and J are TRBV6-5 and TRBJ1-2; TRBD1 is a possible D gene (6 bases). This CDR3 comprises 14 residues. V was pared by 6 bases and J by 0 bases, with 11 bases between. Looked up from germline, CDR1 is MNHEY and CDR2 is SVGAGI. In nucleotides, the CDR3 is TGTGCCAGCAGGGCAGGGGCCACTAACTATGGCTACACCTTC. It is translated as CASRAGATNYGYTF.

V and J are TRBV2 and TRBJ2-1, with 7 nucleotides matching TRBD1. V lost 3 bases to trimming and J lost 4 bases; unmatched junction nucleotides: 6. The length of the CDR3 is 15 residues. Looked up from germline, CDR1 is SNHLY and CDR2 is FYNNEI. The CDR3 nucleotides are TGTGCCAGCAGTGAGGGACAGATTTCTTACAATGAGCAGTTCTTC. This translates into CASSEGQISYNEQFF.

V gene TRBV5-4 combines with J gene TRBJ2-7; tentatively, D is TRBD2 (5 bases). The length of the CDR3 is 16 residues. V was cut by 5 bases and J by 4 bases, with 22 bases left in between. CDR1 SGHNT and CDR2 YYREEE come from the germline V gene (reference sequence). CDR3 coding DNA: TGTGCCAGCAGGGATGAGGGAATAAGCGGAACATACGAGCAGTACTTC. Amino acid sequence: CASRDEGISGTYEQYF.

V is TRBV19 and J is TRBJ1-2, with 7 bases that match TRBD1. CDR3 length equals 14 residues. Germline values: CDR1 LNHDA, CDR2 SQIVND (reference sequence). Losses at the gene ends were 6 bases for V and 4 bases for J; bases not matched to a gene: 8. The CDR3 sequence is CASRLQGGFYGYTF. CDR3 DNA: TGTGCCAGTAGGCTCCAAGGGGGCTTCTATGGCTACACCTTC.

The rearrangement joins TRBV10-3 to TRBJ1-6; D remains unclear. The CDR3 runs 19 residues. Germline values: CDR1 ENHRY, CDR2 SYGVKD. Trimming cost V 3 bases and J 7 bases, with 25 bases left between them. The CDR3 nucleotides read TGTGCCATCAGTGAAGACGTTTACGAATTCGGCGAACTAAATTCACCCCTCCACTTT. Translation gives CAISEDVYEFGELNSPLHF.